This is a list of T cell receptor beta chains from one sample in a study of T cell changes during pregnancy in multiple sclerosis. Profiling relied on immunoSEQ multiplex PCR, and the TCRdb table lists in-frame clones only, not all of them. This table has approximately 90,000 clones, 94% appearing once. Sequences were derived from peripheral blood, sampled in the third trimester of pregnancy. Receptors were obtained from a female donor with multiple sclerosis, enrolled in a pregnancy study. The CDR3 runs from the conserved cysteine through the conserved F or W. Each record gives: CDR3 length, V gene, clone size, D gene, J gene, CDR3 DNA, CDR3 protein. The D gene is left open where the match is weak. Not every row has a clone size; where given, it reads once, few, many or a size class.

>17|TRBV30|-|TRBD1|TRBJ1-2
TGTGCCTGGATCGGGCCCCATCCGGGACAGGGGTTCCATGGCTACACCTTC
CAWIGPHPGQGFHGYTF
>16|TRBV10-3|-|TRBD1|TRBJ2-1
TGTGCCATCAGTGAGGAGGGGACAGGGCCTTACAATGAGCAGTTCTTC
CAISEEGTGPYNEQFF
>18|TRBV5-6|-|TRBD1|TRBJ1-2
TGTGCCAGCAGCTTGCCGGGCGACAGGGTGTTTGGAGAGGATGGCTACACCTTC
CASSLPGDRVFGEDGYTF
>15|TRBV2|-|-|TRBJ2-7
TGTGCCAGCAGTGAAGCTGACACGAGCTCCTACGAGCAGTACTTC
CASSEADTSSYEQYF
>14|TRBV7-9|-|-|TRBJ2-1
TGTGCCAGCAGCGAGGCCAGAGCTGTTAATGAGCAGTTCTTC
CASSEARAVNEQFF
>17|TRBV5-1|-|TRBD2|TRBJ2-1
TGCGCCAGCAGCCCCGGACTAGCGGGAGGGCCGGCCAATGAGCAGTTCTTC
CASSPGLAGGPANEQFF
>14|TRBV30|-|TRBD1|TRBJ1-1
TGTGCCTGGAGACTACAGGGGGCGGACACTGAAGCTTTCTTT
CAWRLQGADTEAFF
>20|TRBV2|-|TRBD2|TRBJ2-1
TGTGCCAGCAGTGAGGTCCCGGTAATACTAGCGGGCTCCCCGTACAATGAGCAGTTCTTC
CASSEVPVILAGSPYNEQFF
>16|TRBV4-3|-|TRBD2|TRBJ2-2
TGCGCCAGCAGCAAAACTAGCGGGAGAAACACCGGGGAGCTGTTTTTT
CASSKTSGRNTGELFF
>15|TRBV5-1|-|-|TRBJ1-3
TGCGCCAGCAGCTTGGCCTCGGGTTCATGGAACACCATATATTTT
CASSLASGSWNTIYF
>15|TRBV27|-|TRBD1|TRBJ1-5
TGTGCCAGCAGTCTAGGACAGGGCCCTAATCAGCCCCAGCATTTT
CASSLGQGPNQPQHF
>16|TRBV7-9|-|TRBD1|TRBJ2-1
TGTGCCAGCAGCTTAGCCGGGGACAGGGCTTTCGATGAGCAGTTCTTC
CASSLAGDRAFDEQFF
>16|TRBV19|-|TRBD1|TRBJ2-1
TGTGCCAGTAGTAGCATTACATGGACAGGTAGCAATGAGCAGTTCTTC
CASSSITWTGSNEQFF
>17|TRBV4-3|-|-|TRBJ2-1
TGCGCCAGCAGCCGAGGTGGCCCTGGCCTACAGGGTCATGAGCAGTTCTTC
CASSRGGPGLQGHEQFF
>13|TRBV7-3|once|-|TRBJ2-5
TGTGCCAGCGGTCCCGGAGCCCAAGAGACCCAGTACTTC
CASGPGAQETQYF
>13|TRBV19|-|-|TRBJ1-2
TGTGCCAGTAGTATCCCAGGCTACTATGGCTACACCTTC
CASSIPGYYGYTF
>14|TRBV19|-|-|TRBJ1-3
TGTGCCAGTAGAGACAGAGCTTCTGGAAACACCATATATTTT
CASRDRASGNTIYF
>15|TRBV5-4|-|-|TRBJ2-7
TGTGCCAGCAGCTTGGGCCCCCCGAACAGTTACGAGCAGTACTTC
CASSLGPPNSYEQYF
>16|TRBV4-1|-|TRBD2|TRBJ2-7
TGCGCCAGCAGCCGTCCTCCGGGACTAGTGCCCTACGAGCAGTACTTC
CASSRPPGLVPYEQYF
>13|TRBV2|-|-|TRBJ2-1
TGTGCCAGCAGTGACCCCCAGGGGAATGAGCAGTTCTTC
CASSDPQGNEQFF
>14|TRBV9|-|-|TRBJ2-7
TGTGCCAGCAGCCTCGAGACTTCAACCTACGAGCAGTACTTC
CASSLETSTYEQYF
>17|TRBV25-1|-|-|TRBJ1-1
TGTGCCAGCAGTGATCTTGACAGTGGGATGCCCAACACTGAAGCTTTCTTT
CASSDLDSGMPNTEAFF
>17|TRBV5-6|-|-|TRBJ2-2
TGTGCCAGCAGGCCCCGTCGGGGAGAGGCTTTCGTTCGGGAGCTGTTTTTT
CASRPRRGEAFVRELFF
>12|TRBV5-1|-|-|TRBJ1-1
TGCGCCAGCAGCCGGAGCGGCACTGAAGCTTTCTTT
CASSRSGTEAFF
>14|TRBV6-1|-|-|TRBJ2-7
TGTGCCAGCAGTGAAGTTCAGGGCCCCTACGAGCAGTACTTC
CASSEVQGPYEQYF
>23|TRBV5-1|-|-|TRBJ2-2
TGCGCCAGCAGCTTGTGGGTCAGGGGGCGCATGTCGGCGGGTCCAGCGGGGACCGGGGAGCTGTTTTTT
CASSLWVRGRMSAGPAGTGELFF
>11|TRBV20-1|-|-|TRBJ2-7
TGCAGTGCCCAAAAAATTTACGAGCAGTACTTC
CSAQKIYEQYF
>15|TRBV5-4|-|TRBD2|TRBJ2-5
TGTGCCAGCAGCTTGGCGGGGAAGGGAGGGGAGACCCAGTACTTC
CASSLAGKGGETQYF
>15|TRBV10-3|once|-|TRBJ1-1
TGTGCCATCAGTGACCCCGGACAGAGGAACACTGAAGCTTTCTTT
CAISDPGQRNTEAFF
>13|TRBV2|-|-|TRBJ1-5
TGTGCCAGCACAGGGATGAGCAATCAGCCCCAGCATTTT
CASTGMSNQPQHF
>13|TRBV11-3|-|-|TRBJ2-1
TGTGCCAGCAGCTTCCGGGTTGGCAATGAGCAGTTCTTC
CASSFRVGNEQFF
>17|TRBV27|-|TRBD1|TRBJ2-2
TGTGCCAGCAGTTCCCTCCGGACAGGATCGAACACCGGGGAGCTGTTTTTT
CASSSLRTGSNTGELFF
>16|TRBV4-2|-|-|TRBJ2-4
TGTGCCAGCAGGGGGGCGGATCATTTAGCCAAAAACATTCAGTACTTC
CASRGADHLAKNIQYF
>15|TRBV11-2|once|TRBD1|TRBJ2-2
TGTGCCAGCAGCTTAGATCACAGGGGAACCGGGGAGCTGTTTTTT
CASSLDHRGTGELFF
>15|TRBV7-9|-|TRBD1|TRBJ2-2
TGTGCCAGCAGCTTTCGGACAGGGTACACCGGGGAGCTGTTTTTT
CASSFRTGYTGELFF
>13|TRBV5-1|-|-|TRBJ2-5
TGCGCCAGCAGCTCTAGCGTCCCGGAGACCCAGTACTTC
CASSSSVPETQYF
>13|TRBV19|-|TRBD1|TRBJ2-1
TGTGCCAGCGGACAGGGCAACTACAATGAGCAGTTCTTC
CASGQGNYNEQFF
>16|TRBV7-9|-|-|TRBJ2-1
TGTGCCAGCAGCTTAGGTGGGCGGACTACCTACAATGAGCAGTTCTTC
CASSLGGRTTYNEQFF
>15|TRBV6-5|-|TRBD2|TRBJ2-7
TGTGCCAGCAGTTACGGGACTAGCGGATCCTACGAGCAGTACTTC
CASSYGTSGSYEQYF
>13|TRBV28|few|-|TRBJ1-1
TGTGCCAGCCGGTCGGGGGGCTGGTCTGAAGCTTTCTTT
CASRSGGWSEAFF
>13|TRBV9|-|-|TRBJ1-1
TGTGCCAGCAGCGAGGGGGGGGAGACTGAAGCTTTCTTT
CASSEGGETEAFF
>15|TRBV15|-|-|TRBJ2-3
TGTGCCACCAGTCTTACTACAGGGGAGGCAGATACGCAGTATTTT
CATSLTTGEADTQYF
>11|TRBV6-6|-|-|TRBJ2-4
TGTGCCAGCAGTCAAACCGGGTTTCAGTACTTC
CASSQTGFQYF
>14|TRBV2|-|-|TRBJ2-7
TGTGCCAGCACCTGGACAGCCCTCGCCTACGAGCAGTACTTC
CASTWTALAYEQYF
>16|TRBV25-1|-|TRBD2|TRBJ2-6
TGTGCCAGCACTGGGACTAGCGGGCTCGGGGCCAACGTCCTGACTTTC
CASTGTSGLGANVLTF
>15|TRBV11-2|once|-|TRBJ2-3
TGTGCCAGCAGCCCAGGGGAGAGACGCACAGATACGCAGTATTTT
CASSPGERRTDTQYF
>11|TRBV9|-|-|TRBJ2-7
TGTGCCAGCAGCGATAGGAGCGGGCAGTACTTC
CASSDRSGQYF
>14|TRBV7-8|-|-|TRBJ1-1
TGTGCCAGCAGCTACAGGGAGGGGGACACTGAAGCTTTCTTT
CASSYREGDTEAFF